This TCR beta chain appears in the sequencing data of a study of T cell repertoires in ileal Crohn's disease. Turning to the study itself: From the surgical specimen's inflamed ileum, biopsies were taken as M0.

Germline V lookup: CDR1 SGHTA, CDR2 FQGTGA. The CDR3 has 15 amino acids. Trimming shortened V by 0 bases and J by 8 bases, and 15 bases separated the two germline ends. Time point reported: inflamed ileum from the surgical specimen. TCRdb's table, derived via immunoSEQ multiplex PCR, lists solely in-frame clones and lacks some. The repertoire holds roughly 5,800 clones, with around 76% as singletons. J is TRBJ2-3 and V is TRBV7-3; D might be TRBD2 (5 bases). The source is an adult with Crohn's disease. Source material: ileal tissue. The CDR3: CASSLTSGDLSTQYF. The CDR3 DNA follows: TGTGCCAGCAGCTTAACCTCCGGGGATCTAAGTACGCAGTATTTT.